This T cell receptor (beta chain) was captured in a study of T cell responses to AZD1222 COVID-19 vaccine. Study-wide findings and caveats: Just 5 to 7 people given AZD1222 tested seropositive at baseline. Most donors were white British, females outnumbered males, and clonal diversity was possibly underestimated. Two doses of AZD1222 preceded a rise in Spike-specific TCR breadth and depth.

Trimming took 3 bases from V and 12 from J, leaving 14 bases between them. The CDR3 totals 11 residues. Germline loops: CDR1 DFQATT, CDR2 SNEGSKA (reference sequence). Profiling relied on immunoSEQ multiplex PCR, and the TCRdb table lists in-frame clones only, not all of them. The table records about 140,000 clones, about nine tenths of them present only once. On this clone itself: Its antigen is not identified.

The specimen was peripheral blood, collected 28 days after the second AZD1222 dose. The V and J genes are TRBV20-1 and TRBJ1-1, with D possibly matching TRBD1 (6 bases). The TCR comes from an adult who received the AZD1222 COVID-19 vaccine. CDR3 loop: CSASPPQGTFF. In nucleotides, the CDR3 is TGCAGTGCTAGTCCTCCTCAGGGGACTTTCTTT.